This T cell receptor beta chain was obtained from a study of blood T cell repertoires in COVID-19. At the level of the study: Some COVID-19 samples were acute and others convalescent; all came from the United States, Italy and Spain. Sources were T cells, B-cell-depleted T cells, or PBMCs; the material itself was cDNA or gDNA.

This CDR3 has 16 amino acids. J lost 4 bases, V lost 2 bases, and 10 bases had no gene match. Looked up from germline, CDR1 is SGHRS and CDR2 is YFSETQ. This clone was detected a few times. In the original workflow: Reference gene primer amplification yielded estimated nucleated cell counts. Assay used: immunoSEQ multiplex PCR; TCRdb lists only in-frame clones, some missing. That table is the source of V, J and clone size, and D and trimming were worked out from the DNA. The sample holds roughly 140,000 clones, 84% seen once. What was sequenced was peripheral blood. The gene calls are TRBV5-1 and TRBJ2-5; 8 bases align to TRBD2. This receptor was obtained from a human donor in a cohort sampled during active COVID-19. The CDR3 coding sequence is TGCGCCAGCAGCTTAGCTCTAGCGGGTAGTACAGAGACCCAGTACTTC. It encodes CASSLALAGSTETQYF.